This T cell receptor beta chain was recorded in a study of shared clonotypes between healthy human individuals. General observations from the study: Generation probability values for non-shared clonotypes were lower than those for clonotypes shared by all four donors. Rarefaction indicated that sorted-subset sequencing remained incomplete although depth was large.

The naive CD8 population came from CD45RO-negative cells selected for CCR7, without terminally differentiated effector memory CD45RA+ cells. Deep-level settings were used for running the assay. The repertoire was sequenced with immunoSEQ multiplex PCR; TCRdb's copy has only in-frame clones and lacks some. Of around 2,000,000 clones in the sample, about 95% are singletons; the top ten hold roughly 1%. A word on this clone: Its antigen is undetermined.

This TCR was sampled from a man between 18 and 35 years old in good health. Material: naive CD8+ T cells sorted from blood.

The CDR3 DNA sequence: TGTGCCAGCAGTTACCGGGGGGTAGGGTACGAGCAGTACTTC. As protein: CASSYRGVGYEQYF. V gene TRBV6-5 combines with J gene TRBJ2-7, with 7 bases identical to TRBD2. Per the germline V gene, CDR1 is MNHEY and CDR2 is SVGAGI. Trimming removed 2 bases from V and 4 bases from J; junction bases left unmatched: 5. The CDR3 has 14 residues.